This entry lists 4 T cell receptor beta chains sequenced from one sample in a study of regulatory T cells in long-lasting Graves disease. Construction of TCR beta libraries relied on iRepertoire HTBI primers and on Arm-PCR targeting CDR3 regions. In TCRdb, the multiplex PCR reads were re-called with MiXCR into one record per CDR3 protein. Altogether around 320,000 distinct CDR3 sequences are present, approximately 15% being singletons, with the ten largest covering roughly 29%. The time point: newly diagnosed GD, antithyroid drugs for less than 3 months. RNA extracted from PBMCs served as the sequencing template. These same data were also listed under a study on T cells in Graves' hyperthyroidism and ophthalmopathy.

The sequenced sample was peripheral blood mononuclear cells (PBMCs), obtained at new diagnosis, from a patient treated with antithyroid drugs. These receptors all come from a man in his forties with Graves disease.

This clonotype was seen ten or more times. V gene TRBV20-1 combines with J gene TRBJ2-3; D unresolved. Germline V gene data show CDR1 as DFQATT and CDR2 as SNEGSKA (reference sequence). Trimming took 4 bases from V and 0 from J, leaving 5 bases between them. The CDR3 length is 12 residues. CDR3 DNA: TGCAGTGCTAAGGCTAGCACAGATACGCAGTATTTT. Translated: CSAKASTDTQYF.

In its sample, this clonotype was seen many times. The V gene is TRBV20-1, the J gene TRBJ2-7; D gene uncertain. The CDR3 contains 16 residues. CDR1 is DFQATT, CDR2 SNEGSKA, per germline (reference sequence). V was pared by 5 bases and J by 6 bases, with 26 bases between. CDR3 coding DNA: TGCAGTGCTGGGCGCCCATCCCTCTCCCCACGCAGCGAGCAGTACTTC. Its protein product is CSAGRPSLSPRSEQYF.

This clonotype was recorded a few times. The rearrangement uses TRBV6-2 or TRBV6-3 and TRBJ2-7, with TRBD1 matching 10 bases. The CDR3 covers 15 residues. J was trimmed by 3 bases and V by 6 bases; bases with no gene match: 8. CDR1 is MNHEY and CDR2 is SVGEGT in the germline V gene. Here the CDR3 reads CASRDLGTGVYEQYF. The CDR3 DNA follows: TGTGCCAGCAGAGATCTTGGGACAGGGGTCTACGAGCAGTACTTC.

This chain uses TRBV15 with TRBJ2-7; 11 nucleotides line up with TRBD2. This CDR3 spans 15 amino acids. The germline CDR1 and CDR2 sequences are LNHNV and YYDKDF (reference sequence). The V gene end was trimmed by 1 base and the J gene end by 1 base; junction bases not matched to a gene: 0. In DNA, the CDR3 is TGTGCCACCAGCAGAGGGACTAGCGGGTCCTACGAGCAGTACTTC. Amino acid sequence: CATSRGTSGSYEQYF.